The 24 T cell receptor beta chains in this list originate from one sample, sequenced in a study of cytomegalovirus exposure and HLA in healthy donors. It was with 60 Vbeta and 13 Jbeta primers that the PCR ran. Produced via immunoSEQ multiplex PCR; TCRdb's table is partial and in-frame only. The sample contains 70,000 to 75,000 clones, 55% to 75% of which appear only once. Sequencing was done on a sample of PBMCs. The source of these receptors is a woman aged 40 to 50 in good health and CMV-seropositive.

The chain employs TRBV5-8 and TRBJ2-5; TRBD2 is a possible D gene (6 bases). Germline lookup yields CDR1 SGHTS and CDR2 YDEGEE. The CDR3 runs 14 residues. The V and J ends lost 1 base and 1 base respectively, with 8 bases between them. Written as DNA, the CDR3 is TGTGCCAGCAGCTTGCGGGGGACCCAAGAGACCCAGTACTTC. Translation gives CASSLRGTQETQYF.

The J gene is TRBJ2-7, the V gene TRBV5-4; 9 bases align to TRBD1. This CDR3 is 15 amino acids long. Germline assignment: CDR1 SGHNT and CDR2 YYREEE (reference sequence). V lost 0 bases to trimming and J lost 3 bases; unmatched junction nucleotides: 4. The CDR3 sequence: CASSLEGQGYYEQYF. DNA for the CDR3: TGTGCCAGCAGCTTGGAAGGACAGGGGTACTACGAGCAGTACTTC.

CDR3 loop: CSVQTGGGQPQHF. The CDR3 DNA follows: TGCAGCGTTCAAACAGGGGGGGGTCAGCCCCAGCATTTT. The chain combines TRBV29-1 with TRBJ1-5; 8 nucleotides match TRBD1. Germline CDR1 is SQVTM and CDR2 is ANQGSEA. The trim removed 5 bases at V and 6 bases at J, leaving 6 bases unmatched. The CDR3 runs 13 residues.

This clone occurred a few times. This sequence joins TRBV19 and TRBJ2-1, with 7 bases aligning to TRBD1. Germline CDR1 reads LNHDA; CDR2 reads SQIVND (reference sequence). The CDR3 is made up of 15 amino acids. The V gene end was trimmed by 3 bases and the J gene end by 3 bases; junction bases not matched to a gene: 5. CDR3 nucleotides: TGTGCCAGTAGTATGCGTGGGACAGTCTACAATGAGCAGTTCTTC. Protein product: CASSMRGTVYNEQFF.

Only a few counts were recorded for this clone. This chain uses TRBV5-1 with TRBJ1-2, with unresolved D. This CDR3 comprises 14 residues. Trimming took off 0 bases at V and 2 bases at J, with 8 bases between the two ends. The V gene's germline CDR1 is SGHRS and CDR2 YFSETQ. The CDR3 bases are TGCGCCAGCAGCTTGGTCGAGGGAAACTATGGCTACACCTTC. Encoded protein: CASSLVEGNYGYTF.

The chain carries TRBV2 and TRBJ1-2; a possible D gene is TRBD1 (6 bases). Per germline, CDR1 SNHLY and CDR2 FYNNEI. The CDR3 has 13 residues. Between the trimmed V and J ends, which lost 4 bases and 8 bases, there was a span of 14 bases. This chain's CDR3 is CASSAQGKRGYTF. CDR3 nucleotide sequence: TGTGCCAGCAGTGCACAGGGAAAGAGGGGCTACACCTTC.

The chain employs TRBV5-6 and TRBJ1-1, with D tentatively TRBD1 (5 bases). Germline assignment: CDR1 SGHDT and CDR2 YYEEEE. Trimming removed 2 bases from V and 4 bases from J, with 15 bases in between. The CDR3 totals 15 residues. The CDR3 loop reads CASSFLRRGSTEAFF. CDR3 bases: TGTGCCAGCAGCTTCTTGAGACGGGGGAGCACTGAAGCTTTCTTT.

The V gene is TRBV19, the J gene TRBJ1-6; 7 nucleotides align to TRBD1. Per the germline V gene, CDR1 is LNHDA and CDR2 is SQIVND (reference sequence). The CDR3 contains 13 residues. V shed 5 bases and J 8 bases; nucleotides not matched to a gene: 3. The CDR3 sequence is CASSPRGDSPLHF. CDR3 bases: TGTGCCAGTAGTCCCAGGGGGGATTCACCCCTCCACTTT.

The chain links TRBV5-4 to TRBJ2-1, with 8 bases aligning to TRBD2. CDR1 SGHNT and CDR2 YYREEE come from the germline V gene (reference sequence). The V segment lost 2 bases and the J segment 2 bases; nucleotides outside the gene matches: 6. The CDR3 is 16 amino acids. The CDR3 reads CASSFGAGVAYNEQFF. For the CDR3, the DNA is TGTGCCAGCAGCTTCGGAGCGGGGGTTGCCTACAATGAGCAGTTCTTC.

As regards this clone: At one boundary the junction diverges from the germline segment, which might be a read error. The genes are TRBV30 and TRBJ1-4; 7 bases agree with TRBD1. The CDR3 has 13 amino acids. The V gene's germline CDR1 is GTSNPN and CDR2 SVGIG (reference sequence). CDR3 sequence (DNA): TGTGCCCGGAGGGGACAGCCTAATGAAAAACTGTTTTTT. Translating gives CARRGQPNEKLFF.

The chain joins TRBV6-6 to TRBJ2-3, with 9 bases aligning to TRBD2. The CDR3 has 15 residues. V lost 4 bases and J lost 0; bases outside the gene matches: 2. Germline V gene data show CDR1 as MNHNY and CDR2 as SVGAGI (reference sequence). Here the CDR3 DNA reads TGTGCCAGCAGTTTAGCGGGGGCTAGCACAGATACGCAGTATTTT. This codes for CASSLAGASTDTQYF.

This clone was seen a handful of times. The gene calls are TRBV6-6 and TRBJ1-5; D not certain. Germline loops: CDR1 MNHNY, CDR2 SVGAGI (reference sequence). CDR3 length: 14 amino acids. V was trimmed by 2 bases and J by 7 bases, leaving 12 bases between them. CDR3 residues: CASSYIPGEQPQHF. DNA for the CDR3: TGTGCCAGCAGTTACATCCCAGGCGAACAGCCCCAGCATTTT.

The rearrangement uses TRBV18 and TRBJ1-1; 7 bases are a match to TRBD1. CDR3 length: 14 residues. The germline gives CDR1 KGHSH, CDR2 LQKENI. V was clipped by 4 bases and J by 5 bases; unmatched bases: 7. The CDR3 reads CASSREGTVTEAFF. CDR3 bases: TGTGCCAGCTCACGAGAAGGGACAGTTACTGAAGCTTTCTTT.

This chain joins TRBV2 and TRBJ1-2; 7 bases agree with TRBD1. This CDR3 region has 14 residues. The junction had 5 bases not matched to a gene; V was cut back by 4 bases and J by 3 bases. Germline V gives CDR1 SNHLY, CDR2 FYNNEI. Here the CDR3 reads CASSADRVHYGYTF. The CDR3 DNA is TGTGCCAGCAGTGCAGACAGGGTACACTATGGCTACACCTTC.

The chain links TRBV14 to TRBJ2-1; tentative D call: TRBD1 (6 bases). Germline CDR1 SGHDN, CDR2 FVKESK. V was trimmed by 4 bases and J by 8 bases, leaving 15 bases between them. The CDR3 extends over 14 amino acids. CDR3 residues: CASSPLDRRDEQFF. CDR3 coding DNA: TGTGCCAGCAGCCCTTTGGACAGAAGGGATGAGCAGTTCTTC.

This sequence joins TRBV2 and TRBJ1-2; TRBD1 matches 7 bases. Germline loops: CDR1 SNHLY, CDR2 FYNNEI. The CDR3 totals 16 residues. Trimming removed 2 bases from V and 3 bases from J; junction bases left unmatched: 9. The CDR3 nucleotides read TGTGCCAGCAGTGAATTGGCAGGGGGTCGGGACTATGGCTACACCTTC. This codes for CASSELAGGRDYGYTF. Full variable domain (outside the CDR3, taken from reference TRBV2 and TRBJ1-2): EPEVTQTPSHQVTQMGQEVILRCVPISNHLYFYWYRQILGQKVEFLVSFYNNEISEKSEIFDDQFSVERPDGSNFTLKIRSTKLEDSAMYFCASSELAGGRDYGYTFGSGTRLTVV.

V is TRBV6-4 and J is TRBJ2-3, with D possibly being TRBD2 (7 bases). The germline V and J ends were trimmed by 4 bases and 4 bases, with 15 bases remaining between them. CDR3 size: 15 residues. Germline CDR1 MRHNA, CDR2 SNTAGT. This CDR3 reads CASSVEGGRSDTQYF. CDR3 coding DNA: TGTGCCAGCAGTGTCGAGGGGGGGCGGTCAGATACGCAGTATTTT.

Here the CDR3 reads CASSDSENYGYTF. CDR3 DNA sequence: TGTGCCAGCAGTGATTCCGAGAACTATGGCTACACCTTC. The rearrangement joins TRBV2 to TRBJ1-2, with D unclear. The CDR3 loop spans 13 amino acids. V was pared by 3 bases and J by 2 bases, with 7 bases between. Germline assignment: CDR1 SNHLY and CDR2 FYNNEI.

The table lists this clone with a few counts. The CDR3: CASSLRKAGAGAETQYF. In DNA, the CDR3 is TGTGCCAGCAGTCTAAGGAAAGCGGGGGCCGGGGCAGAGACCCAGTACTTC. The V and J genes are TRBV2 and TRBJ2-5; 8 nucleotides match TRBD2. With V trimmed by 5 bases and J by 4 bases, 15 bases remained unmatched. CDR3 length: 17 residues. The V gene's germline CDR1 is SNHLY and CDR2 FYNNEI.

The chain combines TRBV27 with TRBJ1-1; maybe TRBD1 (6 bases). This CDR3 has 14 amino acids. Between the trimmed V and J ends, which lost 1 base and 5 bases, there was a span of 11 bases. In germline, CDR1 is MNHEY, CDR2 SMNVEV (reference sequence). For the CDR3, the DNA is TGTGCCAGCAGTTTATTGGGGGCGCGGACTGAAGCTTTCTTT. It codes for CASSLLGARTEAFF.

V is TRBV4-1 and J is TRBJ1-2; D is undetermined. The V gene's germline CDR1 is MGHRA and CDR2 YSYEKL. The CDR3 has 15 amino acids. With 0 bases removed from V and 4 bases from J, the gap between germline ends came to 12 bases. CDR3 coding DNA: TGCGCCAGCAGCCAAGAAGGCAGCGGGGTCTATGGCTACACCTTC. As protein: CASSQEGSGVYGYTF.

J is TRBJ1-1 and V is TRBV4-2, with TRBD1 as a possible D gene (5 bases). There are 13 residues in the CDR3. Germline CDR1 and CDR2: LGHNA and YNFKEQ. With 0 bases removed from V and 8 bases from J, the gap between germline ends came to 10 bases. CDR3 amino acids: CASSQDRGREAFF. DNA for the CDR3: TGTGCCAGCAGCCAAGATCGGGGGAGAGAAGCTTTCTTT.

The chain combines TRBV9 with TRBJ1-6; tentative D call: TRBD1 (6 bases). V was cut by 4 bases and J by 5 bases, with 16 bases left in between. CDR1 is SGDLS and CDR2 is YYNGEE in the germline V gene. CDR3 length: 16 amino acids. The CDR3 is CASSPTGLGDNSPLHF. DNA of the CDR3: TGTGCCAGCAGCCCGACAGGCCTCGGGGATAATTCACCCCTCCACTTT.

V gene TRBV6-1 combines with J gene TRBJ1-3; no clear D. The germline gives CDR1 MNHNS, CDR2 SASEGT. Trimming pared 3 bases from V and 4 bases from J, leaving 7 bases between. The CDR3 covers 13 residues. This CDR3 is CASSDAGGNTIYF. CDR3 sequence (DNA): TGTGCCAGCAGTGACGCAGGAGGAAACACCATATATTTT.